The entry below gives a single TCR beta chain sequence along with its context. The second PCR ran about 6 to 11 cycles with a sample-barcoded 5' primer and J-beta primers. In TCRdb, the 5' RACE reads were re-called with MiXCR into one record per CDR3 protein. The sample holds approximately 1.5 million distinct CDR3 sequences, about 35% seen once. These data originate in a study of blood T cells in healthy people across ages. The sample taken for sequencing was blood. This TCR derives from a woman in her 30s in good health.

The CDR3 nucleotides are TGTGCCAGCAGGGGGTGGAGGACAGGGACCTCTGGGGCCAACGTCCTGACTTTC. Translating gives CASRGWRTGTSGANVLTF. The gene calls are TRBV2 and TRBJ2-6; 8 bases fit TRBD1. V shed 6 bases, J shed 0 bases, and the junction held 10 bases outside the gene matches. CDR3 length: 18 amino acids. The germline V gene encodes CDR1 SNHLY and CDR2 FYNNEI.